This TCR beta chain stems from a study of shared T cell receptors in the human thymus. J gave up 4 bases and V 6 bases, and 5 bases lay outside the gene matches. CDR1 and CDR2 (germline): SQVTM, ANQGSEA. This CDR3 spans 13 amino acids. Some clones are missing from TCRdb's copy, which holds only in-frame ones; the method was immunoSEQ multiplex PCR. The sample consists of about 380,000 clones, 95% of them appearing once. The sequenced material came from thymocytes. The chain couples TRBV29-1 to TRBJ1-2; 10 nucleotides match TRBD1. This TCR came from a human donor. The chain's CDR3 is CSVVDRGSYGYTF. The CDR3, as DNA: TGCAGCGTGGTGGACAGGGGGAGCTATGGCTACACCTTC.